A selection of T cell receptor beta chains follows, all from one sample in a study of cytomegalovirus exposure and HLA in healthy donors. The method was immunoSEQ multiplex PCR; TCRdb's version includes in-frame clones alone and lacks a portion of them. This table holds under 200,000 clones, roughly 70% found once. The sequenced sample consisted of PBMCs. The receptors were gathered from a woman aged 30 to 39 in good health and CMV-seronegative. Both conserved end residues are part of each CDR3. The order of the fields is V gene, CDR3 protein.

>TRBV7-3
CASSLFPPSGVANTGELFF
>TRBV19
CASSVVGGYGNTIYF
>TRBV19
CASGDRGSGANVLTF
>TRBV5-1
CASSLTRHSTYEQYF
>TRBV6-5
CASSKSGNQPQHF
>TRBV4-1
CASSSFGGSVYEQYF
>TRBV7-2
CASSSLGGEDDSYEQYF
>TRBV5-6
CASSLVLLSSYEQYF
>TRBV11-2
CASSLPRDTGELFF
>TRBV5-1
CASSLARLADGSTGELFF
>TRBV21-1
CASSKEGTSDRLPRLYEQYF
>TRBV11-2
CASSFRDSNTGELFF
>TRBV7-9
CASSLDRVWGGYTF
>TRBV11-2
CASSPLRDREDGYTF
>TRBV19
CASVGTEKYEQYF
>TRBV19
CASRTTGTYGYTF
>TRBV5-8
CASGIGNLGNQPQHF
>TRBV6-4
CASSPLAGSYNEQFF
>TRBV10-3
CAISESTWYEQYF
>TRBV6-5
CASSSTRTGGKGGYTF